The entry below describes one TCR beta chain. Its antigen is not yet known. No base quality information exists; no much larger clone differs at one position. The CDR3 regions of human TCRbeta chains were analyzed by immunosequencing. The authors processed their data as follows. Repertoire TCRs were checked for matches against a reference library of SARS-CoV-2-specific TCRs that had been generated using the MIRA antigen-specificity platform. Breadth meant the fraction of unique TCRs that were SARS-CoV-2-associated, whereas depth meant the fraction of total T cells that were SARS-CoV-2-associated. Using the MIRA data, each spike-specific TCR was assigned both to the spike region to which the TCR was reactive and to a CD4 or CD8 class. Log10-transformed breadth and depth values were compared by one-way ANOVA with Sidak's multiple comparisons tests. Held by TCRdb, this immuneACCESS table contains in-frame sequences only and omits some clones. Under half of the omission traces to an unresolved V gene where checked; the cause of the rest is unknown. D and trimming were read from the DNA, whereas the V and J calls and clone size are those reported in that table. This sample gives 74,000 or so clones in total; around 83% of them show up just once. The ten largest account for 10% to 15% of the sample.

This sample was included in a study of T cell responses to AZD1222 COVID-19 vaccine (dated by TCRdb to the early 2020s). For the wider study: AZD1222 recipients given second doses at about 4 weeks or at about 12 weeks were pooled, since spike-specific TCR depth and breadth were not found to differ between the two schedules. Trial participants were enrolled into age subgroups of 18-55, 56-69 and 70-plus years, which contained about 150, 28 and 57 TCR-sequenced participants, respectively. TCR sequencing covered 230 to 250 trial participants: 207 given two doses of AZD1222 and approximately 26 given two doses of MenACWY control vaccine.

Read against the paper, the sample's time point label means: baseline before first vaccination. Vaccinee samples came from UK trials COV001 and COV002, including a single-blind randomized controlled phase 2/3 trial of AZD1222 (ChAdOx1 nCoV-19) in healthy adults. Trial participant PBMC samples were collected at day 0 and day 28 after the second dose for TCRbeta chain sequencing. Broad study findings and their caveats: In the small 56-69-year group, the increase in depth fell short of significance, most likely because of low power. Only five or six AZD1222 recipients were SARS-CoV-2 seropositive at baseline, limiting conclusions about previously exposed vaccinees. Participants were mostly white British and included more females than males, and it was suggested by the authors that clonal diversity may have been underestimated. Vaccine-associated CD4 TCRs spanned the whole spike protein, with dominant responses in regions 160-218 and 743-854. Spike-specific TCR breadth and depth rose significantly after two AZD1222 doses compared with day 0 and with MenACWY recipients. Reportedly, almost half of the unique spike-specific TCRs recognized epitopes lying outside the regions that are mutated in the B.1.351 and B.1.1.7 variants. Because no day 14 peak-response samples were available, the repertoires could be characterized only after the peak T cell response.

V is cut by 7 bases and J by 6 bases, and the space between the germline ends is 13 bases. The CDR3 has 13 amino acids, counting the end cysteine and phenylalanine. Only the CDR3 DNA is retained, 39 bases long and in frame from the first base. CDR1 and CDR2 are drawn from the germline V gene: SGHAT, FQNNGV. The chain uses TRBV11-2 and TRBJ2-1; there is no confident call for the D gene. The sequencing here drew on peripheral blood, taken on day 0 of AZD1222 vaccination. This clonotype was sampled from an adult in good health. The CDR3 region: CASTFLVGNEQFF. The DNA reads as follows: TGTGCCAGCACCTTCCTGGTGGGCAATGAGCAGTTCTTC.